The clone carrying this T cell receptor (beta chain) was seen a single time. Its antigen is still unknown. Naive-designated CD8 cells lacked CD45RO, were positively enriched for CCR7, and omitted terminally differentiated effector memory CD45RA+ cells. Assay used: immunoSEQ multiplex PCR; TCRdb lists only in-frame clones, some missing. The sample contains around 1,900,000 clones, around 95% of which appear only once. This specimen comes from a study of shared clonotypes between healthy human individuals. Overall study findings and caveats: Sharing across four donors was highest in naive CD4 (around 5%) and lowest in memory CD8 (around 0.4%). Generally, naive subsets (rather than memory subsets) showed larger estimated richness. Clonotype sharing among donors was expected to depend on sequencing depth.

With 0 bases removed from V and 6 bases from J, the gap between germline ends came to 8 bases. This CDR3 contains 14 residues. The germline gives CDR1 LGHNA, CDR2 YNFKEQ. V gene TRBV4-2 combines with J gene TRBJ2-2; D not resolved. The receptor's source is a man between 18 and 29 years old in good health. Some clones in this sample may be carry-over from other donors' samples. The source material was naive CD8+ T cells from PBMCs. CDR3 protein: CASSQDSLAGELFF. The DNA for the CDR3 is TGTGCCAGCAGCCAAGATAGTCTAGCCGGGGAGCTGTTTTTT.